The rows below give T cell receptor beta chains drawn from one sample of a study of cytomegalovirus exposure and HLA in healthy donors. Sequenced by immunoSEQ multiplex PCR; TCRdb stores in-frame clones only, minus some. The sample records fewer than 150,000 clones, roughly 83% being singletons. The specimen sequenced was PBMCs. The receptors stem from a man aged 40-49 years in good health and CMV-seropositive. Both conserved end residues are part of each CDR3. A D gene is named only where the DNA matches it firmly. Clone size is not always given. Where it is, it says once, few, many or a class for expanded clones.

j_call | d_call | v_call | clone_size | cdr3_aa | cdr3_nt
TRBJ1-1 | TRBD1 | TRBV30 | . | CAWTLGRGPAMNTEAFF | TGTGCCTGGACGTTGGGAAGGGGGCCTGCAATGAACACTGAAGCTTTCTTT
TRBJ1-2 | . | TRBV14 | once | CASSANQRVRYTF | TGTGCCAGCAGCGCCAACCAGAGGGTGCGCTACACCTTC
TRBJ1-5 | . | TRBV27 | . | CASSRDTYSNQPQHF | TGTGCCAGCAGTCGCGACACGTATAGCAATCAGCCCCAGCATTTT
TRBJ1-4 | . | TRBV30 | . | CAWTTGLGATNEKLFF | TGTGCCTGGACTACCGGTTTAGGGGCAACTAATGAAAAACTGTTTTTT
TRBJ2-5 | . | TRBV5-6 | . | CASSLGGGWTQYF | TGTGCCAGCAGCTTGGGCGGGGGCTGGACCCAGTACTTC
TRBJ2-2 | . | TRBV11-2 | . | CASSFLVGPGELFF | TGTGCCAGCAGCTTCTTAGTGGGGCCCGGGGAGCTGTTTTTT
TRBJ1-5 | . | TRBV27 | few | CASSYRASNQPQHF | TGTGCCAGCAGTTACAGGGCGAGCAATCAGCCCCAGCATTTT
TRBJ2-1 | TRBD2 | TRBV5-4 | . | CATRRTSGANNEQFF | TGTGCCACTAGAAGGACTAGCGGAGCCAACAATGAGCAGTTCTTC
TRBJ2-1 | TRBD1 | TRBV6-6 | . | CASSYGRDRGYNEQFF | TGTGCCAGCAGTTACGGGCGGGACAGGGGGTACAATGAGCAGTTCTTC
TRBJ2-2 | TRBD1 | TRBV6-6 | . | CASSGQGSHTGELFF | TGTGCCAGTTCCGGACAGGGGAGTCACACCGGGGAGCTGTTTTTT
TRBJ2-7 | TRBD2 | TRBV14 | . | CASSRGTSGSYEQYF | TGTGCCAGCAGCCGAGGGACTAGCGGGAGTTACGAGCAGTACTTC
TRBJ2-7 | TRBD2 | TRBV2 | . | CASIGPLAGVYEQYF | TGTGCCAGCATCGGCCCTCTAGCGGGAGTCTACGAGCAGTACTTC
TRBJ2-5 | TRBD1 | TRBV7-3 | . | CASSLTQGAGETQYF | TGTGCCAGCAGCTTAACCCAGGGGGCTGGAGAGACCCAGTACTTC
TRBJ1-2 | . | TRBV28 | few | CASSGQPVLYGYTF | TGTGCCAGCAGTGGACAGCCGGTACTCTATGGCTACACCTTC
TRBJ1-5 | . | TRBV4-2 | . | CASSQERRAGQPQHF | TGTGCCAGCAGCCAAGAACGCAGGGCAGGACAGCCCCAGCATTTT
TRBJ1-1 | . | TRBV4-3 | . | CASSQDTGTTEAFF | TGCGCCAGCAGCCAAGATACAGGGACCACTGAAGCTTTCTTT
TRBJ2-7 | . | TRBV30 | . | CAWSGVGVYEQYF | TGTGCCTGGAGTGGGGTGGGAGTCTACGAGCAGTACTTC
TRBJ2-1 | . | TRBV7-9 | . | CSSSLGHRDEQFF | TGTTCCAGCAGCCTAGGACACAGGGATGAGCAGTTCTTC
TRBJ2-1 | TRBD2 | TRBV5-1 | . | CASSLLAGGPSFSYNEQFF | TGCGCCAGCAGCTTACTAGCGGGGGGGCCTTCCTTCTCCTACAATGAGCAGTTCTTC
TRBJ2-3 | TRBD1 | TRBV11-3 | . | CASSPGQGASDTQYF | TGTGCCAGCAGCCCGGGACAGGGGGCTAGCGATACGCAGTATTTT
TRBJ2-5 | TRBD1 | TRBV5-1 | . | CASSSGTGSETQYF | TGCGCCAGCAGCTCCGGGACAGGGAGCGAGACCCAGTACTTC
TRBJ2-6 | . | TRBV6-4 | . | CASSDSESSGANVLTF | TGTGCCAGCAGTGACTCGGAGAGCTCTGGGGCCAACGTCCTGACTTTC
TRBJ1-3 | TRBD1 | TRBV5-1 | . | CASSLVPPGQGFGNTIYF | TGCGCCAGCAGCTTGGTGCCACCGGGACAGGGGTTTGGAAACACCATATATTTT
TRBJ2-7 | TRBD2 | TRBV28 | . | CASLAGGPGEQYF | TGTGCCAGCCTAGCGGGAGGGCCGGGGGAGCAGTACTTC
TRBJ2-7 | TRBD1 | TRBV28 | . | CASRPQGKEQYF | TGTGCCAGCAGGCCACAGGGGAAGGAGCAGTACTTC
TRBJ1-6 | TRBD1 | TRBV10-3 | few | CAISDRSGTGGSPLHF | TGTGCCATCAGTGATCGGTCCGGGACAGGGGGATCACCCCTCCACTTT
TRBJ1-4 | . | TRBV7-9 | . | CASSLRGAAPTNEKLFF | TGTGCCAGCAGCTTACGGGGGGCGGCGCCGACTAATGAAAAACTGTTTTTT
TRBJ1-1 | . | TRBV10-1 | . | CASSTNRVGTEAFF | TGCGCCAGCAGCACCAACAGGGTTGGGACTGAAGCTTTCTTT
TRBJ1-3 | TRBD1 | TRBV7-9 | few | CASSPSGGGSGNTIYF | TGTGCCAGCAGCCCATCAGGGGGCGGCTCTGGAAACACCATATATTTT
TRBJ2-4 | . | TRBV29-1 | . | CSVRRDKINIQYF | TGCAGCGTTAGACGGGATAAGATAAACATTCAGTACTTC
TRBJ1-5 | . | TRBV2 | . | CASRGAGARAQHF | TGTGCCAGCAGGGGGGCAGGGGCTAGGGCCCAGCATTTT
TRBJ1-6 | . | TRBV7-8 | once | CASSLRGDSYNSPLHF | TGTGCCAGCAGCTTACGGGGGGACTCCTATAATTCACCCCTCCACTTT
TRBJ2-7 | TRBD2 | TRBV9 | . | CASSETSADSYEQYF | TGTGCCAGCAGCGAGACTAGCGCGGACTCCTACGAGCAGTACTTC
TRBJ1-1 | . | TRBV29-1 | . | CSVEAFGTEAFF | TGCAGCGTTGAAGCATTCGGCACTGAAGCTTTCTTT
TRBJ2-7 | . | TRBV4-3 | . | CASSGGTETYEQYF | TGCGCCAGCAGCGGCGGGACGGAAACCTACGAGCAGTACTTC
TRBJ2-7 | TRBD1 | TRBV30 | once | CAWSKYKGQGGTYEQYF | TGTGCCTGGAGTAAATATAAGGGACAGGGAGGAACCTACGAGCAGTACTTC
TRBJ2-4 | TRBD2 | TRBV19 | once | CASSGGLARDIQYF | TGTGCCAGTAGCGGCGGACTAGCGAGAGACATTCAGTACTTC
TRBJ2-7 | . | TRBV30 | few | CAWSTPGGRLYEQYF | TGTGCCTGGAGTACACCCGGGGGAAGGCTCTACGAGCAGTACTTC
TRBJ1-5 | . | TRBV7-2 | . | CASSPGARQPQHF | TGTGCCAGCAGCCCAGGGGCGCGGCAGCCCCAGCATTTT
TRBJ2-7 | . | TRBV5-1 | . | CASSLQAFSYEQYF | TGCGCCAGCAGCTTACAGGCGTTCTCCTACGAGCAGTACTTC
TRBJ1-5 | . | TRBV6-1 | . | CATIIGPISNQPQHF | TGTGCCACCATCATTGGCCCGATTAGCAATCAGCCCCAGCATTTT
TRBJ1-2 | . | TRBV6-5 | few | CASSYGQGGYTF | TGTGCCAGCAGTTACGGGCAGGGCGGCTACACCTTC
TRBJ2-4 | . | TRBV2 | . | CASSPVRGGSKNIQYF | TGTGCCAGCAGTCCCGTCAGGGGTGGTAGCAAAAACATTCAGTACTTC
TRBJ2-7 | TRBD1 | TRBV12-5 | . | CASGARDSTYEQYF | TGTGCTAGTGGTGCCCGGGACAGTACCTACGAGCAGTACTTC
TRBJ1-6 | TRBD1 | TRBV13 | . | CASSPDRGANSPLHF | TGTGCCAGCAGCCCTGACAGGGGAGCGAATTCACCCCTCCACTTT
TRBJ1-3 | . | TRBV7-2 | few | CASSLGPGAGNTIYF | TGTGCCAGCAGCTTAGGTCCGGGGGCTGGAAACACCATATATTTT
TRBJ1-3 | . | TRBV30 | once | CAWSDRAFSGNTIYF | TGTGCCTGGAGTGACAGGGCCTTCTCTGGAAACACCATATATTTT
TRBJ1-1 | . | TRBV5-4 | . | CASSGRGGMNTEAFF | TGTGCCAGCAGCGGGCGGGGGGGGATGAACACTGAAGCTTTCTTT
TRBJ1-3 | TRBD1 | TRBV5-1 | . | CASRSGQANGNTIYF | TGCGCCAGCAGGTCGGGACAGGCAAATGGAAACACCATATATTTT
TRBJ1-1 | . | TRBV6-1 | . | CASSEAPGDPNTEAFF | TGTGCCAGCAGTGAAGCGCCAGGTGATCCGAACACTGAAGCTTTCTTT
TRBJ1-4 | TRBD1 | TRBV13 | . | CASSGQGGEKLFF | TGTGCCAGCTCGGGACAGGGGGGTGAAAAACTGTTTTTT
TRBJ1-1 | . | TRBV6-5 | . | CASSTRQTEAFF | TGTGCCAGCAGTACGCGACAGACTGAAGCTTTCTTT
TRBJ1-6 | . | TRBV5-4 | . | CASSLDRAASPLHF | TGTGCCAGCAGCTTGGACAGGGCGGCTTCACCCCTCCACTTT
TRBJ2-7 | . | TRBV30 | . | CAWSVRSGGEQYF | TGTGCCTGGAGTGTACGTTCCGGAGGAGAGCAGTACTTC
TRBJ2-7 | TRBD2 | TRBV18 | once | CASSPSSGAYEQYF | TGTGCCAGCTCACCATCTAGCGGAGCGTACGAGCAGTACTTC
TRBJ1-2 | . | TRBV7-3 | . | CASSPSRGGIGGYTF | TGTGCCAGCAGCCCAAGTAGGGGAGGGATCGGTGGCTACACCTTC
TRBJ1-6 | . | TRBV30 | . | CAWSASIGDNSPLHF | TGTGCCTGGAGCGCCTCCATCGGGGATAATTCACCCCTCCACTTT
TRBJ1-2 | . | TRBV5-4 | . | CASSFDRNYGYTF | TGTGCCAGCAGCTTCGACAGAAACTATGGCTACACCTTC
TRBJ2-5 | TRBD2 | TRBV18 | . | CASSLTGTSSTETQYF | TGTGCCAGCTCTCTGACTGGGACTAGTAGTACGGAGACCCAGTACTTC
TRBJ1-1 | TRBD1 | TRBV7-2 | . | CASSPWTGGTEAFF | TGTGCCAGCAGCCCCTGGACAGGGGGCACTGAAGCTTTCTTT